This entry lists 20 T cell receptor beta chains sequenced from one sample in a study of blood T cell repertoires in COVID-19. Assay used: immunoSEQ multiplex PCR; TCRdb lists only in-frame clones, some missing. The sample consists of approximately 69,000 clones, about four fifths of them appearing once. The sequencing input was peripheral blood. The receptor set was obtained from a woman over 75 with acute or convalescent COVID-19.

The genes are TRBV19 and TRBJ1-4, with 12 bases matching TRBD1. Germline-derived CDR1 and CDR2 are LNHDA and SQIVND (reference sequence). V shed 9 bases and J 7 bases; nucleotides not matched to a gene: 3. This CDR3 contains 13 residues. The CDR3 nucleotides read TGTGCCAGCGGGACAGGGGGCGGTGAAAAACTGTTTTTT. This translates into CASGTGGGEKLFF.

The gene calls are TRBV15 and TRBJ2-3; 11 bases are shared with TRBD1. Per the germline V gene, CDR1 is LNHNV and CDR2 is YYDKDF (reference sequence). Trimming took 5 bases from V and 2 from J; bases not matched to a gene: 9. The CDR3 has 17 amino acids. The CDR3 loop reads CATSPGGTGGITDTQYF. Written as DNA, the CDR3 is TGTGCCACCAGCCCTGGGGGGACAGGGGGAATCACAGATACGCAGTATTTT. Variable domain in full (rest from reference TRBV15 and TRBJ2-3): DAMVIQNPRYQVTQFGKPVTLSCSQTLNHNVMYWYQQKSSQAPKLLFHYYDKDFNNEADTPDNFQSRRPNTSFCFLDIRSPGLGDTAMYLCATSPGGTGGITDTQYFGPGTRLTVL.

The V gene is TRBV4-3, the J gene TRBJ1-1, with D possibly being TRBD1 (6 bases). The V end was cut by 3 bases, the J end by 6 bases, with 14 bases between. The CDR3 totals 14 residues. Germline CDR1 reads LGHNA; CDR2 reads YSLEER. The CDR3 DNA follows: TGCGCCAGCAGCCAGGACCAGGGGAGACCTGAAGCTTTCTTT. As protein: CASSQDQGRPEAFF.

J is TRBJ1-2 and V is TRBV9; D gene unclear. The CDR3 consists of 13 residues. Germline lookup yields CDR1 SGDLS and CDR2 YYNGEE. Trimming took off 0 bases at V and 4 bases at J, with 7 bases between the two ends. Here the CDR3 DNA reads TGTGCCAGCAGCGTAGGGCAATCCTATGGCTACACCTTC. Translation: CASSVGQSYGYTF.

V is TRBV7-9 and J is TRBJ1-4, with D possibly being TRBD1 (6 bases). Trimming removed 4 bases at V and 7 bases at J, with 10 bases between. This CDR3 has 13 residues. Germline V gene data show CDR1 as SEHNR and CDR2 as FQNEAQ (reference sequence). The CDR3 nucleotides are TGTGCCAGCAGCTCCTACAGGGTTGAAAAACTGTTTTTT. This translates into CASSSYRVEKLFF.

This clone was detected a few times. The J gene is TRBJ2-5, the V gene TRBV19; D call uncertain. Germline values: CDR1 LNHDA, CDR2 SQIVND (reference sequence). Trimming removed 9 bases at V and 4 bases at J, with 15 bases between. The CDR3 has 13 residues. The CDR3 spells CASAYSRSETQYF. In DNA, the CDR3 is TGTGCCAGCGCGTACAGTCGCTCAGAGACCCAGTACTTC.

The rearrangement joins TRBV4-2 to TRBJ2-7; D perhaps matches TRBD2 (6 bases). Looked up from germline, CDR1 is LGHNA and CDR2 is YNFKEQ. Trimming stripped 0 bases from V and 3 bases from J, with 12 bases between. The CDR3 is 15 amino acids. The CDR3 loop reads CASSQDLAVIYEQYF. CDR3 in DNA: TGTGCCAGCAGCCAAGATTTAGCGGTAATCTACGAGCAGTACTTC.

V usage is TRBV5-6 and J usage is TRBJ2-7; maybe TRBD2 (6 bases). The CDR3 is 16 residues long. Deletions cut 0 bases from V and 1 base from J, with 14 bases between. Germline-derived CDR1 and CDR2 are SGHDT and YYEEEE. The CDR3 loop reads CASSLEGGGGSYEQYF. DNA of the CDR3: TGTGCCAGCAGCTTGGAGGGAGGCGGAGGGTCCTACGAGCAGTACTTC.

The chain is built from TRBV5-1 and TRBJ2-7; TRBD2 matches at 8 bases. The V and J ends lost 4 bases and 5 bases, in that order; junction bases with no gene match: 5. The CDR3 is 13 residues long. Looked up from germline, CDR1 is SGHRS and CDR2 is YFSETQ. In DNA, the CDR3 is TGCGCCAGCAGCCCCGGGGGGGTCAACGAGCAGTACTTC. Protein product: CASSPGGVNEQYF.

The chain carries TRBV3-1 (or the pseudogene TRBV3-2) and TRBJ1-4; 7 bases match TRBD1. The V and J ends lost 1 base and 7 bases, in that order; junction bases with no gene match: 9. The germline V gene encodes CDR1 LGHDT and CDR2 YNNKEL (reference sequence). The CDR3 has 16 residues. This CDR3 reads CASSQGVNRDSEKLFF. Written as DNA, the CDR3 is TGTGCCAGCAGCCAAGGGGTTAATCGGGACAGTGAAAAACTGTTTTTT.

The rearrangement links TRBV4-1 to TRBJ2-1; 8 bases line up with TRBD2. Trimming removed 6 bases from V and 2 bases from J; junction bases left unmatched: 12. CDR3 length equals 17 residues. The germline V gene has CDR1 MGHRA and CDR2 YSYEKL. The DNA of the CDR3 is TGCGCCAGCAGAGGAGGGGCTACTAGCGGAACCTACAATGAGCAGTTCTTC. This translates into CASRGGATSGTYNEQFF.

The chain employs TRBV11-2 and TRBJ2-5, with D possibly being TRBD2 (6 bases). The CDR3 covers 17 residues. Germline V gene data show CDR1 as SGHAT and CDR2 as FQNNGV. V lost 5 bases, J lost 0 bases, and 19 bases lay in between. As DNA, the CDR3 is TGTGCCAGCAGCGCCGGGCCGGGGGTAGCGAACCAAGAGACCCAGTACTTC. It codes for CASSAGPGVANQETQYF.

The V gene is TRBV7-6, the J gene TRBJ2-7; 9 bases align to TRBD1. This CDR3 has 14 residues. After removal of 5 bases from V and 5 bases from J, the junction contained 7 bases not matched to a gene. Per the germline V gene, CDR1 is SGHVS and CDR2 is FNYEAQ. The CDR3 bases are TGTGCCAGCAGCAGCCGGGACAGGGTAAACGAGCAGTACTTC. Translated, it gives CASSSRDRVNEQYF.

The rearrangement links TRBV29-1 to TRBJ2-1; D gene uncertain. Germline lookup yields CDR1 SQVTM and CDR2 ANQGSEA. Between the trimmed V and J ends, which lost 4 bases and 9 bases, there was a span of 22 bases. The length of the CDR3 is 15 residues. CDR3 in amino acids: CSVGLSGTIFGEQFF. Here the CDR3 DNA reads TGCAGCGTTGGTTTGTCAGGCACCATTTTCGGTGAGCAGTTCTTC.

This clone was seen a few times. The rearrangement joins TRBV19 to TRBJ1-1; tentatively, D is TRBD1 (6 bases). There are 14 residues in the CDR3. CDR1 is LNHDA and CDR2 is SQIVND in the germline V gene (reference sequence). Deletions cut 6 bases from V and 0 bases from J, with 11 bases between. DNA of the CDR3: TGTGCCAGTAGCCTCAGGGGCGTGAACACTGAAGCTTTCTTT. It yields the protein CASSLRGVNTEAFF. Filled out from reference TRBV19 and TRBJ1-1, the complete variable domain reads DGGITQSPKYLFRKEGQNVTLSCEQNLNHDAMYWYRQDPGQGLRLIYYSQIVNDFQKGDIAEGYSVSREKKESFPLTVTSAQKNPTAFYLCASSLRGVNTEAFFGQGTRLTVV.

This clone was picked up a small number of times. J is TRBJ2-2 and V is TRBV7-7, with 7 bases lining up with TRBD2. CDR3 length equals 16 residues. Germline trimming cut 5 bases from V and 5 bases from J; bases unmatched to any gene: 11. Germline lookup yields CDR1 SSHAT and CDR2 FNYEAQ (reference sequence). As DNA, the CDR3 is TGTGCCAGCAGCCCTGGGAGGGCAGGTGTAACCGGGGAGCTGTTTTTT. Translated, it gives CASSPGRAGVTGELFF. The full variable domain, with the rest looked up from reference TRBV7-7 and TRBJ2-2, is GAGVSQSPRYKVTKRGQDVTLRCDPISSHATLYWYQQALGQGPEFLTYFNYEAQPDKSGLPSDRFSAERPEGSISTLTIQRTEQRDSAMYRCASSPGRAGVTGELFFGEGSRLTVL.

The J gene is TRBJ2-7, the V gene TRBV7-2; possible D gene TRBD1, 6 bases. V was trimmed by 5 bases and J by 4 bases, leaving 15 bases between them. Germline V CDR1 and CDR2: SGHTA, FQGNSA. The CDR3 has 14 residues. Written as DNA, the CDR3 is TGTGCCAGCAGCACGTTGACAGGAAAATACGAGCAGTACTTC. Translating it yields CASSTLTGKYEQYF.

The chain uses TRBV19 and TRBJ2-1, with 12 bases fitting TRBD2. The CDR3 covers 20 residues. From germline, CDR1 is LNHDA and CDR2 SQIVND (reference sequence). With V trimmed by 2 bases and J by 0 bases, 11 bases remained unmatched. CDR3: CASSIWAGTSGPASYNEQFF. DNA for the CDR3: TGTGCCAGTAGTATATGGGCCGGGACTAGCGGGCCCGCCTCCTACAATGAGCAGTTCTTC.

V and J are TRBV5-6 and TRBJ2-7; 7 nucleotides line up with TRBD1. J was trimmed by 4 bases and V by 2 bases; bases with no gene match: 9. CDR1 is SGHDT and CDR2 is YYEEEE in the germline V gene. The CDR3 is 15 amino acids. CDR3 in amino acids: CASSFWGQQSYEQYF. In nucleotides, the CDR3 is TGTGCCAGCAGCTTCTGGGGACAGCAGTCTTACGAGCAGTACTTC.

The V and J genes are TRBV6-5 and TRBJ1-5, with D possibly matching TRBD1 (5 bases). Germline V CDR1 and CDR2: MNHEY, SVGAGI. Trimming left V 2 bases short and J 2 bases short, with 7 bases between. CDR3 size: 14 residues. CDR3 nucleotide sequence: TGTGCCAGCAGTTACGGCAGGGGCAATCAGCCCCAGCATTTT. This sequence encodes CASSYGRGNQPQHF.